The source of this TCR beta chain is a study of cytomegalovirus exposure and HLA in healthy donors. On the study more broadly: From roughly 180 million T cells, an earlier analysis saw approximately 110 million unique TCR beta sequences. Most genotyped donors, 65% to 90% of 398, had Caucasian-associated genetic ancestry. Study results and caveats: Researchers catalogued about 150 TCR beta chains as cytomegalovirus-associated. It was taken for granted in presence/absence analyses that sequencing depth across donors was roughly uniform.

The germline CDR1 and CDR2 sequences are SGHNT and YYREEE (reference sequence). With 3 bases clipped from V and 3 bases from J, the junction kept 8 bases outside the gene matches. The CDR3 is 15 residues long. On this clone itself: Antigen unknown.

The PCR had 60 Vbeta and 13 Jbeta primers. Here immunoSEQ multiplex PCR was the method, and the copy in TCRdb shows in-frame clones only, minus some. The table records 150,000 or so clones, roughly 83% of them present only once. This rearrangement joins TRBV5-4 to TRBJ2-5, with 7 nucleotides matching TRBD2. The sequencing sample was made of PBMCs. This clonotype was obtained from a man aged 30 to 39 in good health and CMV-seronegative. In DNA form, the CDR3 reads TGTGCCAGCAGCTCCGGCGGGGACTATAAAGAGACCCAGTACTTC. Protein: CASSSGGDYKETQYF.